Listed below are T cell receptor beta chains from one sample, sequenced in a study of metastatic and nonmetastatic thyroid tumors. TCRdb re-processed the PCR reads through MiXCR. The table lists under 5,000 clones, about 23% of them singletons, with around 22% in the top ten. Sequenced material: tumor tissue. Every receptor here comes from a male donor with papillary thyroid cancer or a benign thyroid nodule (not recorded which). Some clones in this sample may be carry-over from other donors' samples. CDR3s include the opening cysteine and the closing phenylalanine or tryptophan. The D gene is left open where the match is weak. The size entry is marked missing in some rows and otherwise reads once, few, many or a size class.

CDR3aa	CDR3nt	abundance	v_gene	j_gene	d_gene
CASSPLLAEAFF	TGTGCCAGCAGTCCCCTATTAGCTGAAGCTTTCTTT	.	TRBV28	TRBJ1-1	.
CASRKGSASYEQYF	TGTGCCAGCAGAAAGGGGAGCGCCTCCTACGAGCAGTACTTC	many	TRBV25-1	TRBJ2-7	.
CSADPQANSYEQYF	TGCAGTGCAGACCCTCAGGCGAACTCCTACGAGCAGTACTTC	.	TRBV20-1	TRBJ2-7	.
CASMLPGPSNEQFF	TGTGCCAGTATGTTACCGGGACCCTCCAATGAGCAGTTCTTC	.	TRBV28	TRBJ2-1	.
CASSLASLSDKNTEAFF	TGCGCCAGCAGCTTGGCCTCGCTCTCTGACAAGAACACTGAAGCTTTCTTT	.	TRBV5-1	TRBJ1-1	.
CASSGSTSLMPYEQYF	TGTGCCAGCAGCGGGTCGACTAGCCTAATGCCCTACGAGCAGTACTTC	.	TRBV9	TRBJ2-7	TRBD2
CASSFGAEGYGYTF	TGTGCCAGCAGTTTCGGGGCGGAGGGCTATGGCTACACCTTC	few	TRBV12-3/TRBV12-4	TRBJ1-2	.
CASSPSGTFYGYTF	TGTGCCAGCAGTCCCTCCGGGACCTTCTATGGCTACACCTTC	few	TRBV6-1	TRBJ1-2	.
CASSTSGYTEAFF	TGTGCCAGCAGTACCTCAGGGTACACTGAAGCTTTCTTT	medium-sized	TRBV6-1	TRBJ1-1	.
CASSAYRDTGELFF	TGTGCCAGCAGCGCCTACAGAGACACCGGGGAGCTGTTTTTT	many	TRBV11-3	TRBJ2-2	.
CSARPPTGWDYEQYF	TGCAGTGCTAGACCACCGACAGGGTGGGACTACGAGCAGTACTTC	.	TRBV20-1	TRBJ2-7	TRBD1
CASSQRDLLETQYF	TGTGCCAGCAGCCAGCGGGACTTGCTGGAGACCCAGTACTTC	.	TRBV3-1	TRBJ2-5	.
CSSIWGKGETQYF	TGCAGTTCTATCTGGGGGAAGGGTGAGACCCAGTACTTC	.	TRBV20-1	TRBJ2-5	.
CASSNLAVIADTQYF	TGTGCCAGTAGTAATCTAGCGGTTATCGCAGATACGCAGTATTTT	many	TRBV19	TRBJ2-3	TRBD2
CASSVLGTSGETQYF	TGTGCCAGCAGTGTCCTCGGGACTAGCGGAGAGACCCAGTACTTC	medium-sized	TRBV6-1	TRBJ2-5	TRBD2
CASSYTGTGGLGTEAFF	TGTGCCAGCAGTTATACCGGGACAGGGGGTCTGGGAACTGAAGCCTTCTTT	.	TRBV12-3/TRBV12-4	TRBJ1-1	TRBD1
CASTLGGNLYNEQFF	TGTGCCAGTACGCTCGGCGGTAACCTTTACAATGAGCAGTTCTTC	many	TRBV19	TRBJ2-1	.
CASSYSEGWGQNTEAFF	TGTGCCAGCAGTTACTCCGAAGGTTGGGGACAAAACACTGAAGCTTTCTTT	medium-sized	TRBV6-5	TRBJ1-1	.
CASSSWTSGTDTQYF	TGTGCCAGCAGTTCTTGGACTAGCGGCACAGATACGCAGTATTTT	.	TRBV6-5	TRBJ2-3	TRBD2
CASSWTSGPQETQYF	TGTGCCAGCAGTTGGACTAGCGGACCCCAAGAGACCCAGTACTTC	.	TRBV11-3	TRBJ2-5	TRBD2
CASSPCCGRTNEQFF	TGTGCCAGCAGCCCATGTTGCGGGAGGACCAATGAGCAGTTCTTC	.	TRBV9	TRBJ2-1	TRBD2
CASSCPRPGLAGGQFF	TGTGCCAGCAGTTGTCCGAGGCCCGGACTAGCGGGAGGGCAGTTCTTC	.	TRBV28	TRBJ2-1	TRBD2
CASSSQFVGTEAFF	TGTGCCAGCAGCTCACAGTTCGTAGGGACTGAAGCTTTCTTT	medium-sized	TRBV5-8	TRBJ1-1	.
CASSLDGGVADTQYF	TGTGCCAGCAGCCTAGATGGGGGCGTGGCAGATACGCAGTATTTT	.	TRBV11-3	TRBJ2-3	.
CASSLTGGRSEGYTF	TGTGCCAGCAGCCTTACAGGGGGCCGATCGGAGGGCTACACCTTC	medium-sized	TRBV16	TRBJ1-2	TRBD1
CASSLEGETQYF	TGTGCCAGCAGCTTAGAGGGAGAGACCCAGTACTTC	medium-sized	TRBV11-3	TRBJ2-5	.
CASSRRTGVNSPLHF	TGTGCCAGCAGCCGAAGGACAGGGGTAAATTCACCCCTCCACTTT	once	TRBV7-8	TRBJ1-6	TRBD1
CASSSPGQGGTEAFF	TGTGCCAGCAGTAGCCCGGGACAGGGAGGAACTGAAGCTTTCTTT	few	TRBV6-1	TRBJ1-1	TRBD1
CASTKAGNYEQYF	TGTGCCAGCACTAAAGCGGGAAACTACGAGCAGTACTTC	many	TRBV28	TRBJ2-7	TRBD2
CASGGRSGQETQYF	TGTGCTAGTGGGGGTAGATCGGGGCAAGAGACCCAGTACTTC	many	TRBV12-5	TRBJ2-5	.
CSLQGQGAGNEQFF	TGCAGTCTTCAGGGACAGGGGGCGGGAAATGAGCAGTTCTTC	many	TRBV20-1	TRBJ2-1	TRBD1
CASRFNQPQHF	TGTGCCAGCAGATTCAATCAGCCCCAGCATTTT	many	TRBV27	TRBJ1-5	.